A selection of T cell receptor beta chains follows, all from one sample in a study of cytotoxic CD8 clonotypes in ibrutinib-treated CLL. This table comes from immunoSEQ multiplex PCR, and its TCRdb copy is limited to in-frame clones, with some not included. This table holds more than 70,000 clones, 70% to 80% found once. The sequences come from PBMCs, collected after 12 months of ibrutinib treatment. The receptors come from a human donor with chronic lymphocytic leukemia. Each CDR3 is given with its conserved first and last residue. A D gene is named only where the DNA matches it firmly. Rows may omit the clone size; those that give it use once, few, many or a size class.

j_gene: TRBJ2-7
v_gene: TRBV4-3
abundance: .
d_gene: .
CDR3aa: CASSRWTAYEQYF
CDR3nt: TGCGCCAGCAGCCGCTGGACAGCCTACGAGCAGTACTTC

j_gene: TRBJ2-7
v_gene: TRBV7-9
abundance: .
d_gene: .
CDR3aa: CASSPSGQASPYEQYF
CDR3nt: TGTGCCAGCAGCCCGAGTGGGCAGGCCTCTCCCTACGAGCAGTACTTC

j_gene: TRBJ2-1
v_gene: TRBV4-2
abundance: .
d_gene: .
CDR3aa: CASSLTRYNEQFF
CDR3nt: TGTGCCAGCAGCCTGACTAGATACAATGAGCAGTTCTTC

j_gene: TRBJ1-1
v_gene: TRBV29-1
abundance: .
d_gene: .
CDR3aa: CSVEDRPRNTEAFF
CDR3nt: TGCAGCGTTGAAGATCGGCCGAGGAACACTGAAGCTTTCTTT

j_gene: TRBJ1-1
v_gene: TRBV11-2
abundance: once
d_gene: TRBD1
CDR3aa: CASSLRTGYVKVFF
CDR3nt: TGTGCCAGCAGCTTAAGGACAGGATATGTGAAAGTTTTCTTT

j_gene: TRBJ2-7
v_gene: TRBV9
abundance: .
d_gene: .
CDR3aa: CASSVGGTTALYEQYF
CDR3nt: TGTGCCAGCAGCGTAGGGGGGACGACCGCGCTCTACGAGCAGTACTTC

j_gene: TRBJ2-1
v_gene: TRBV18
abundance: .
d_gene: TRBD2
CDR3aa: CASSSLAAPYNEQFF
CDR3nt: TGTGCCAGCTCAAGCCTAGCGGCCCCCTACAATGAGCAGTTCTTC

j_gene: TRBJ1-3
v_gene: TRBV7-3
abundance: .
d_gene: .
CDR3aa: CASSLGPGGNTIYF
CDR3nt: TGTGCCAGCAGCTTAGGCCCCGGGGGAAACACCATATATTTT

j_gene: TRBJ1-1
v_gene: TRBV11-2
abundance: .
d_gene: .
CDR3aa: CASGTRVMNTEAFF
CDR3nt: TGTGCCAGCGGAACCAGGGTCATGAACACTGAAGCTTTCTTT

j_gene: TRBJ2-7
v_gene: TRBV28
abundance: few
d_gene: .
CDR3aa: CASSARGYEQYF
CDR3nt: TGTGCCAGCAGTGCTCGAGGTTACGAGCAGTACTTC

j_gene: TRBJ2-2
v_gene: TRBV11-3
abundance: .
d_gene: .
CDR3aa: CASSLDGHHTGELFF
CDR3nt: TGTGCCAGCAGCTTAGACGGGCATCACACCGGGGAGCTGTTTTTT

j_gene: TRBJ1-2
v_gene: TRBV5-8
abundance: .
d_gene: TRBD1
CDR3aa: CASSWGDRDYGYTF
CDR3nt: TGTGCCAGCAGCTGGGGGGACAGAGACTATGGCTACACCTTC

j_gene: TRBJ2-3
v_gene: TRBV6-5
abundance: once
d_gene: .
CDR3aa: CASSYDPAVTDTQYF
CDR3nt: TGTGCCAGCAGTTACGATCCAGCGGTCACAGATACGCAGTATTTT

j_gene: TRBJ2-7
v_gene: TRBV28
abundance: .
d_gene: TRBD1
CDR3aa: CASSPPGDRAHEQYF
CDR3nt: TGTGCCAGCAGCCCACCGGGGGACAGGGCCCACGAGCAGTACTTC

j_gene: TRBJ2-3
v_gene: TRBV25-1
abundance: .
d_gene: TRBD2
CDR3aa: CASSRAGAPDTQYF
CDR3nt: TGTGCCAGCAGTCGAGCGGGAGCCCCAGATACGCAGTATTTT

j_gene: TRBJ2-3
v_gene: TRBV7-9
abundance: once
d_gene: .
CDR3aa: CASSHRDSTDTQYF
CDR3nt: TGTGCCAGCAGCCACCGGGACTCCACAGATACGCAGTATTTT

j_gene: TRBJ2-5
v_gene: TRBV21-1
abundance: few
d_gene: .
CDR3aa: CASSKGEETQYF
CDR3nt: TGTGCCAGCAGCAAAGGGGAAGAGACCCAGTACTTC

j_gene: TRBJ2-7
v_gene: TRBV4-1
abundance: .
d_gene: .
CDR3aa: CASTPGLTLDEQYF
CDR3nt: TGCGCCAGCACCCCGGGTCTTACCCTGGACGAGCAGTACTTC

j_gene: TRBJ1-5
v_gene: TRBV18
abundance: .
d_gene: .
CDR3aa: CASSPSGDQPQHF
CDR3nt: TGTGCCAGCTCCCCGTCCGGGGATCAGCCCCAGCATTTT

j_gene: TRBJ2-5
v_gene: TRBV4-1
abundance: .
d_gene: TRBD1
CDR3aa: CASSQETGYQETQYF
CDR3nt: TGCGCCAGCAGCCAGGAGACAGGGTACCAAGAGACCCAGTACTTC

j_gene: TRBJ2-7
v_gene: TRBV7-6
abundance: .
d_gene: .
CDR3aa: CASSPSWRGYEQYF
CDR3nt: TGTGCCAGCAGCCCCAGTTGGAGAGGGTACGAGCAGTACTTC

j_gene: TRBJ2-7
v_gene: TRBV6-5
abundance: .
d_gene: .
CDR3aa: CASSSGQGDEQYF
CDR3nt: TGTGCCAGCAGTTCCGGCCAGGGAGACGAGCAGTACTTC

j_gene: TRBJ2-1
v_gene: TRBV16
abundance: .
d_gene: .
CDR3aa: CASTRGGGNEQFF
CDR3nt: TGTGCCAGCACTCGCGGAGGGGGAAATGAGCAGTTCTTC

j_gene: TRBJ2-7
v_gene: TRBV9
abundance: .
d_gene: TRBD2
CDR3aa: CARGVSGSYEQYF
CDR3nt: TGTGCCAGAGGCGTCAGCGGGAGCTACGAGCAGTACTTC

j_gene: TRBJ2-1
v_gene: TRBV28
abundance: .
d_gene: TRBD2
CDR3aa: CASSLSSGGTWGEQFF
CDR3nt: TGTGCCAGCAGTTTGTCTAGCGGGGGGACCTGGGGTGAGCAGTTCTTC

j_gene: TRBJ2-1
v_gene: TRBV11-3
abundance: once
d_gene: .
CDR3aa: CASSLRDPNEQFF
CDR3nt: TGTGCCAGCAGCTTAAGGGATCCTAATGAGCAGTTCTTC

j_gene: TRBJ2-3
v_gene: TRBV7-6
abundance: .
d_gene: .
CDR3aa: CASSQRPPDTQYF
CDR3nt: TGTGCCAGCAGCCAACGACCACCAGATACGCAGTATTTT

j_gene: TRBJ2-3
v_gene: TRBV9
abundance: .
d_gene: TRBD2
CDR3aa: CASSTRTSGGTTDTQYF
CDR3nt: TGTGCCAGCAGCACCCGGACTAGCGGGGGTACCACAGATACGCAGTATTTT

j_gene: TRBJ1-6
v_gene: TRBV6-5
abundance: .
d_gene: .
CDR3aa: CATQKGYNSPLHF
CDR3nt: TGTGCCACCCAGAAAGGATATAATTCACCCCTCCACTTT

j_gene: TRBJ2-1
v_gene: TRBV7-2
abundance: once
d_gene: TRBD2
CDR3aa: CASSPRASGMTLHNEQFF
CDR3nt: TGTGCCAGCAGCCCAAGGGCTAGCGGGATGACCCTCCACAATGAGCAGTTCTTC

j_gene: TRBJ2-7
v_gene: TRBV7-2
abundance: .
d_gene: .
CDR3aa: CASTQAWGWSSYEQYF
CDR3nt: TGTGCCAGCACCCAAGCTTGGGGGTGGAGCTCCTACGAGCAGTACTTC

j_gene: TRBJ2-3
v_gene: TRBV30
abundance: .
d_gene: TRBD1
CDR3aa: CAWSGQGGTDTQYF
CDR3nt: TGTGCCTGGAGTGGACAGGGAGGCACAGATACGCAGTATTTT

j_gene: TRBJ1-2
v_gene: TRBV4-3
abundance: few
d_gene: .
CDR3aa: CASSQPGVDYGYTF
CDR3nt: TGCGCCAGCAGCCAACCGGGTGTCGACTATGGCTACACCTTC

j_gene: TRBJ2-1
v_gene: TRBV11-3
abundance: .
d_gene: TRBD2
CDR3aa: CASSPQTSRKQFF
CDR3nt: TGTGCCAGCAGCCCGCAGACTAGCAGGAAGCAGTTCTTC

j_gene: TRBJ2-7
v_gene: TRBV7-9
abundance: .
d_gene: .
CDR3aa: CASSYGAAYEQYF
CDR3nt: TGTGCCAGCAGCTACGGGGCCGCCTACGAGCAGTACTTC

j_gene: TRBJ1-1
v_gene: TRBV11-2
abundance: .
d_gene: TRBD1
CDR3aa: CASSPRTGANTEAFF
CDR3nt: TGTGCCAGCAGCCCGCGGACAGGGGCAAACACTGAAGCTTTCTTT

j_gene: TRBJ1-1
v_gene: TRBV28
abundance: .
d_gene: .
CDR3aa: CASSRPNTEAFF
CDR3nt: TGTGCCAGCAGCCGACCGAACACTGAAGCTTTCTTT

j_gene: TRBJ2-3
v_gene: TRBV7-3
abundance: .
d_gene: .
CDR3aa: CASSPQGDTQYF
CDR3nt: TGTGCCAGCAGCCCGCAAGGTGATACGCAGTATTTT

j_gene: TRBJ2-5
v_gene: TRBV7-8
abundance: .
d_gene: TRBD1
CDR3aa: CASSPRQGAGETQYF
CDR3nt: TGTGCCAGCAGCCCGAGACAGGGGGCCGGTGAGACCCAGTACTTC

j_gene: TRBJ2-5
v_gene: TRBV21-1
abundance: .
d_gene: .
CDR3aa: CASSEGGQETQYF
CDR3nt: TGTGCCAGCTCAGAGGGGGGGCAAGAGACCCAGTACTTC

j_gene: TRBJ2-3
v_gene: TRBV6-4
abundance: .
d_gene: .
CDR3aa: CASSEQPSDTQYF
CDR3nt: TGTGCCAGCAGTGAACAGCCTTCAGATACGCAGTATTTT

j_gene: TRBJ2-3
v_gene: TRBV7-2
abundance: .
d_gene: TRBD2
CDR3aa: CASRMLAGGPIPDTQYF
CDR3nt: TGTGCCAGCAGGATGTTAGCGGGGGGGCCGATTCCAGATACGCAGTATTTT